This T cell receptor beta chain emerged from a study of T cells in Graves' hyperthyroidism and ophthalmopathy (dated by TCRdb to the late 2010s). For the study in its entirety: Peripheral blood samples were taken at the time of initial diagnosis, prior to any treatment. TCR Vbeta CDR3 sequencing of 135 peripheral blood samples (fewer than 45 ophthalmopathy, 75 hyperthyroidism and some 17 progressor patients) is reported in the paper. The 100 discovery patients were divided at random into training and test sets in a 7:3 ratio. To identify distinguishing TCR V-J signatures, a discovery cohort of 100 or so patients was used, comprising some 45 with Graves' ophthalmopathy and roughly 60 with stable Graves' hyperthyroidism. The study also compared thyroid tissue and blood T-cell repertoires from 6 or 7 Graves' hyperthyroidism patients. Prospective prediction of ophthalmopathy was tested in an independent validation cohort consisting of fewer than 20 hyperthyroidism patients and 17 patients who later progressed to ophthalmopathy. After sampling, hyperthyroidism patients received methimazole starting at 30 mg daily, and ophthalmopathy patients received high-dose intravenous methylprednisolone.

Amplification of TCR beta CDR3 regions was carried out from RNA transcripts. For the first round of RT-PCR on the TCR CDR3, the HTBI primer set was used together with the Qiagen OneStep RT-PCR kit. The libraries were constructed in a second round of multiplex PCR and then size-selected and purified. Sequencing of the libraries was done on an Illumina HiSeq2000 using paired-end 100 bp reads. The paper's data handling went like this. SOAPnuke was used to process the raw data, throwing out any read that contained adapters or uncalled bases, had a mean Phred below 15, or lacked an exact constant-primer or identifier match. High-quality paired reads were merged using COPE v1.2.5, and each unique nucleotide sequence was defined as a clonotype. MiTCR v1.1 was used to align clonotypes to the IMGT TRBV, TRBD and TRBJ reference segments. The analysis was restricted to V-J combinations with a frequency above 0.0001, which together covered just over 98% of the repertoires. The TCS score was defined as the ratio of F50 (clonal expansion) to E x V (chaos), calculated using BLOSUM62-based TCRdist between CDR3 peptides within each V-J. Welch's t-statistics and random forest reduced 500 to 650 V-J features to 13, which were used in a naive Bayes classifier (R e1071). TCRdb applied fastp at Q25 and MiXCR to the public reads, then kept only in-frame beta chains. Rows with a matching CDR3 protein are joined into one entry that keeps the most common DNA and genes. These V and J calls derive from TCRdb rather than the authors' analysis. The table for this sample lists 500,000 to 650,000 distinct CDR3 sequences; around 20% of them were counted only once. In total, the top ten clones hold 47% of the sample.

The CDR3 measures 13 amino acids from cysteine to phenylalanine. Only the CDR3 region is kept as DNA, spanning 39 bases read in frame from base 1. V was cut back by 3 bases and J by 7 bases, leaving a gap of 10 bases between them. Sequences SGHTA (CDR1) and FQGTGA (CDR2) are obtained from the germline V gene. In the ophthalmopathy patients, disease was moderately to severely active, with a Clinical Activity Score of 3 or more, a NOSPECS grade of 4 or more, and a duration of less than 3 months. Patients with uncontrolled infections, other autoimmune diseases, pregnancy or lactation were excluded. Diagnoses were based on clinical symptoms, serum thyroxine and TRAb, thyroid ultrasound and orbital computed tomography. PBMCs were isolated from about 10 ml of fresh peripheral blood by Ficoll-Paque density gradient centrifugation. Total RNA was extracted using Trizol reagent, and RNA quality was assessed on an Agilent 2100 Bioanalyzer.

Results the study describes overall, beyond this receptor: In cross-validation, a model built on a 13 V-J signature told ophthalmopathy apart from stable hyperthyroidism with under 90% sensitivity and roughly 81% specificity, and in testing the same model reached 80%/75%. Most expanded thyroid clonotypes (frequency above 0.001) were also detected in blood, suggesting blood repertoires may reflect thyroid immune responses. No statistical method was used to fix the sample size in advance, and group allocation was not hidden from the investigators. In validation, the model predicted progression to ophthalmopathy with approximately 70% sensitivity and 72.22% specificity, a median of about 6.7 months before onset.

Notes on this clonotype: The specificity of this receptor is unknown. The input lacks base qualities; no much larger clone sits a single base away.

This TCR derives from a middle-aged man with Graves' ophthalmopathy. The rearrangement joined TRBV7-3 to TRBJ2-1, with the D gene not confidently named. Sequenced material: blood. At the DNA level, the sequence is TGTGCCAGCAGCTTGAACGGCCCGAATGAGCAGTTCTTC. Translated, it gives CASSLNGPNEQFF.